One sample yielded the 2 T cell receptor beta chains listed below, sequenced in a study of cytomegalovirus exposure and HLA in healthy donors. It was with 60 Vbeta and 13 Jbeta primers that the PCR ran. Data came from immunoSEQ multiplex PCR; TCRdb stores just in-frame clones and leaves some out. The sample records a few hundred thousand clones, approximately 81% being singletons. Specimen: PBMCs. These receptors were taken from a man in his thirties or forties in good health and CMV-seronegative.

The V and J genes are TRBV5-5 and TRBJ1-6, with a tentative D call TRBD1 (6 bases). CDR1 SGHKS and CDR2 YYEKEE come from the germline V gene (reference sequence). The V gene lost 5 bases and the J gene lost 0 bases, with 12 bases spanning the gap. The CDR3 runs 16 residues. The CDR3 DNA reads TGTGCCAGCAGTCGGGACATCCGCTCCTATAATTCACCCCTCCACTTT. Its protein is CASSRDIRSYNSPLHF.

The gene calls are TRBV6-5 and TRBJ2-1; 10 positions agree with TRBD2. CDR1 and CDR2 from the germline V gene are MNHEY and SVGAGI. V lost 6 bases to trimming and J lost 4 bases; unmatched junction nucleotides: 6. This CDR3 spans 15 amino acids. CDR3 protein: CASRHGLAAYNEQFF. DNA for the CDR3: TGTGCCAGCAGACATGGACTAGCGGCATACAATGAGCAGTTCTTC.